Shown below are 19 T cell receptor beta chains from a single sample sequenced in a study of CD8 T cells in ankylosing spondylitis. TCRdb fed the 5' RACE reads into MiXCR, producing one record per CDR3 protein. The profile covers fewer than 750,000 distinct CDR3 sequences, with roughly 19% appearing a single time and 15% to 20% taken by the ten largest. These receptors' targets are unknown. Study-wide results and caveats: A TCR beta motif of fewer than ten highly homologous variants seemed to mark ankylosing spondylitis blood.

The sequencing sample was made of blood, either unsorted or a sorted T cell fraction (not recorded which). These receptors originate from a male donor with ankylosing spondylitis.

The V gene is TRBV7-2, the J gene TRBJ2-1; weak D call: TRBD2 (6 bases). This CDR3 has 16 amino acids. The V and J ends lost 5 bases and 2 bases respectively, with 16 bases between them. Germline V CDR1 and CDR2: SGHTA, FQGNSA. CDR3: CASSPPGVRTYNEQFF. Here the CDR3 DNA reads TGTGCCAGCAGCCCGCCGGGGGTTAGGACCTACAATGAGCAGTTCTTC.

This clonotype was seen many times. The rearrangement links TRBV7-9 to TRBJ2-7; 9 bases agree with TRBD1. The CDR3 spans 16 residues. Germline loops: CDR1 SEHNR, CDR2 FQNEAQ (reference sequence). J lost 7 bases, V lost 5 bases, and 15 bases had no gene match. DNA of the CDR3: TGTGCCAGCAGCCCACTCATCGGGACAGGGAAGGATGAGCAGTACTTC. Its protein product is CASSPLIGTGKDEQYF.

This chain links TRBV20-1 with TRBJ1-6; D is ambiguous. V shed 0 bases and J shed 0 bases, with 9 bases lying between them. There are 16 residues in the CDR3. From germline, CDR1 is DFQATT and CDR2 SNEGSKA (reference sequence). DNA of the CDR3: TGCAGTGCTAGAGACTCTTTTAGCTCCTATAATTCACCCCTCCACTTT. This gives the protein CSARDSFSSYNSPLHF.

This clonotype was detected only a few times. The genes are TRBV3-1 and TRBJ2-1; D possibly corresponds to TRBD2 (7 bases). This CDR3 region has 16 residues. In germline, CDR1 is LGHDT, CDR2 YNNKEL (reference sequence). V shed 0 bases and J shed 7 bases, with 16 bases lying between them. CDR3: CASSQDLGGGLNEQFF. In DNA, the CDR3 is TGTGCCAGCAGCCAAGATCTGGGGGGGGGCCTAAATGAGCAGTTCTTC.

CDR3 sequence (DNA): TGTGCCAGCAGTGAATCGGGGGGCTGGGGATCACCCCTCCACTTT. Protein sequence: CASSESGGWGSPLHF. The chain couples TRBV25-1 to TRBJ1-6; possible D gene TRBD1, 6 bases. The CDR3 consists of 15 residues. Per the germline V gene, CDR1 is MGHDK and CDR2 is SYGVNS. Trimming cost V 1 base and J 10 bases, with 14 bases left between them. Full variable domain (rest looked up from reference TRBV25-1 and TRBJ1-6): EADIYQTPRYLVIGTGKKITLECSQTMGHDKMYWYQQDPGMELHLIHYSYGVNSTEKGDLSSESTVSRIRTEHFPLTLESARPSHTSQYLCASSESGGWGSPLHFGNGTRLTVT.

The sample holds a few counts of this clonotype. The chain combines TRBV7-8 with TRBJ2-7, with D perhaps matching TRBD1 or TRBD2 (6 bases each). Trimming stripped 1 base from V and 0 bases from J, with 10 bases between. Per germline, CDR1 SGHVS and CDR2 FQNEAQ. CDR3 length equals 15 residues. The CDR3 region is CASSLGGASSYEQYF. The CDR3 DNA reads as TGTGCCAGCAGCTTAGGGGGGGCCAGCTCCTACGAGCAGTACTTC.

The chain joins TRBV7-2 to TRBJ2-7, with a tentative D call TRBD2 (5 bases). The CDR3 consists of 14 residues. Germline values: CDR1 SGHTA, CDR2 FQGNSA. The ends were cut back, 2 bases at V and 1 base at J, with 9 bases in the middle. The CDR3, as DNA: TGTGCCAGCAGCTTAAGCCCGGGATCCTACGAGCAGTACTTC. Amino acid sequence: CASSLSPGSYEQYF.

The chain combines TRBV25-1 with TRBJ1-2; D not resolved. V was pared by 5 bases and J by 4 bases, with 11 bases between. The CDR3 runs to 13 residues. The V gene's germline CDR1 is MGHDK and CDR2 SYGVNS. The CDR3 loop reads CASSSGDGYGYTF. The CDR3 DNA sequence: TGTGCCAGCAGTTCCGGGGATGGCTATGGCTACACCTTC.

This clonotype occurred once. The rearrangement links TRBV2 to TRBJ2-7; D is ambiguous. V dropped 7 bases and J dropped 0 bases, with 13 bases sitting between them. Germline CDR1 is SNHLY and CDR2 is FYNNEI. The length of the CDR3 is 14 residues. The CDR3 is CASKVARSSYEQYF. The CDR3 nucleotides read TGTGCCAGCAAGGTAGCCAGGAGCTCCTACGAGCAGTACTTC.

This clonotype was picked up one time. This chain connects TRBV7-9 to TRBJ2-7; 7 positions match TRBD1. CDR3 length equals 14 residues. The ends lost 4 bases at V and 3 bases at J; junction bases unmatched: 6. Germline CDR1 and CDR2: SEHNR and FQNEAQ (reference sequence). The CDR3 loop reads CASSSTGTVYEQYF. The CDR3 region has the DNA TGTGCCAGCAGCTCTACCGGGACAGTCTACGAGCAGTACTTC.

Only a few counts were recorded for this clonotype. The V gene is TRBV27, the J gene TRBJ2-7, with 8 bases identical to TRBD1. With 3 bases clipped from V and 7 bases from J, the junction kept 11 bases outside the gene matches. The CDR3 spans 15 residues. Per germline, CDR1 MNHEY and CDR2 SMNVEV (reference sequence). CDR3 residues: CASSFTTGARREQYF. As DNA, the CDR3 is TGTGCCAGCAGTTTCACGACAGGGGCGAGGAGGGAGCAGTACTTC.

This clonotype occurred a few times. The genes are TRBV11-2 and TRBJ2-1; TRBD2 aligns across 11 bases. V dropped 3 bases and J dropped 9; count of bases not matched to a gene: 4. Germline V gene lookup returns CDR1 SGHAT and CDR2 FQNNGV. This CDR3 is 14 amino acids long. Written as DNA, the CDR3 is TGTGCCAGCAGCTTGGTAGCGGGAGGGGGTGAGCAGTTCTTC. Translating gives CASSLVAGGGEQFF.

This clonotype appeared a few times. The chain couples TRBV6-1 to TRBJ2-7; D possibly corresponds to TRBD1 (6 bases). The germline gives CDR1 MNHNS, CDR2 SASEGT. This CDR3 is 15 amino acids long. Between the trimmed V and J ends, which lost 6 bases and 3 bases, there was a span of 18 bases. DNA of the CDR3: TGTGCCAGCAGACCCTCAGGGGCGATATACTACGAGCAGTACTTC. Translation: CASRPSGAIYYEQYF.

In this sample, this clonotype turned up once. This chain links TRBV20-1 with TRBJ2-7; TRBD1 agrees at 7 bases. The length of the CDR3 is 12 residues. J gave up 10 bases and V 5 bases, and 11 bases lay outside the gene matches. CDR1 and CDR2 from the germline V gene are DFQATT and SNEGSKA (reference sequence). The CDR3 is CSAGRSRDRQYF. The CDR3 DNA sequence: TGCAGTGCTGGGAGATCCCGGGACAGACAGTACTTC.

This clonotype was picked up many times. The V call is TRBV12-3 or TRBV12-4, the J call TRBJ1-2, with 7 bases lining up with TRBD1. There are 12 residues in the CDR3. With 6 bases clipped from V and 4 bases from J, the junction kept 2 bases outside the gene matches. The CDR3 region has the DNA TGTGCCAGCAGCGGGACAGCCTATGGCTACACCTTC. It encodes CASSGTAYGYTF.

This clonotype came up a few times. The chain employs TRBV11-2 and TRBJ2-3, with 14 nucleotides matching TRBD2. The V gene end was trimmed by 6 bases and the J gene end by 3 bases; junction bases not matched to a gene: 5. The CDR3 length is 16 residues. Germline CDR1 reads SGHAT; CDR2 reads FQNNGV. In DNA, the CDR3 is TGTGCCAGCAGTAGCCGGACTAGCGGGAGGACAGATACGCAGTATTTT. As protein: CASSSRTSGRTDTQYF.

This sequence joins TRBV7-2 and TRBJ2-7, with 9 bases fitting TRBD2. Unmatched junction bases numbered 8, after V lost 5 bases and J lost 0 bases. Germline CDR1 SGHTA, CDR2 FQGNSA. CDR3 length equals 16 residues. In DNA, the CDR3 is TGTGCCAGCAGCAACCCCGTAGCGGGAGCCTCCTACGAGCAGTACTTC. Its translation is CASSNPVAGASYEQYF. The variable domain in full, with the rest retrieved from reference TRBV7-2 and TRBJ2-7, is GAGVSQSPSNKVTEKGKDVELRCDPISGHTALYWYRQSLGQGLEFLIYFQGNSAPDKSGLPSDRFSAERTGGSVSTLTIQRTQQEDSAVYLCASSNPVAGASYEQYFGPGTRLTVT.

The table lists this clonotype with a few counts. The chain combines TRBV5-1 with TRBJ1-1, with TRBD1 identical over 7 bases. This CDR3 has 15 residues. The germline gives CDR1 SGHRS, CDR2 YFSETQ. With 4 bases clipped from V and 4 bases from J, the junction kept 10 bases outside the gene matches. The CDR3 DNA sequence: TGCGCCAGCAGCACCCTTCAGGGGGACGGCACTGAAGCTTTCTTT. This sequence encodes CASSTLQGDGTEAFF.

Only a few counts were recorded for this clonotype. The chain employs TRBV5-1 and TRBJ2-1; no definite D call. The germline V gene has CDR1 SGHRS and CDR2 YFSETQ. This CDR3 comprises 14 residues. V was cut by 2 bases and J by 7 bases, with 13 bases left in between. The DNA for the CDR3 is TGCGCCAGCAGCTTATCTGTGCCCCCAAATGAGCAGTTCTTC. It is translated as CASSLSVPPNEQFF.